The entry below gives a single TCR beta chain sequence along with its context. Its recognized antigen is unknown. Within one base of it there is no much larger clone, and no base qualities were kept. Using the deep immunoSEQ assay, multiplex PCR amplified TCR CDR3 regions from genomic DNA. Extracted genomic DNA from each cell subset was spread evenly across all wells of several immunoSEQ 96-well plates, with each plate serving as a replicate. For sorted subsets, 200 to 250 ng genomic DNA, equal to tens of thousands of T cell genomes, was loaded into each replicate PCR. Purified libraries were measured with a Qubit 3.0 fluorometer, size-checked on a Bioanalyzer 2100, and measured again with the KAPA Library Quantification kit. A separate single-read 150-cycle Illumina NextSeq 550 flow cell was used to sequence each immunoSEQ 96-well plate. In the authors' own workflow: The immunoSEQ output contained only junctional sequences without quality scores, so filtering could not match that applied to full-length reads. Sequences were annotated with PyIR, a Python wrapper for IgBLAST v1.9, and V/J genes and CDR3 were assigned using IMGT germline references. Reads with weak V/J assignments (E-value above 1e-6), missing CDR3, stop codons, out-of-frame junctions, or ambiguous translated residues were removed. V3J clonotypes were defined as sequences sharing the same inferred V gene, J gene, and CDR3 amino acid sequence. To compute the percentage overlap between repertoires, the number of shared unique clonotypes was divided by the size of the smaller repertoire. RTK rarefaction, the Chao1 estimator, and Recon v2.1 estimates of unobserved clonotypes were used to assess repertoire richness. Generation probabilities for all TCRbeta clonotypes obtained by the gDNA method from a handful of donors were computed using OLGA. TCRdb stores this immuneACCESS table with in-frame sequences only. Part of the clones is absent; in the studies checked, under half of the shortfall reflects unresolved V genes, and no reason is known for the rest. V, J and clone size are those of that table, while D and trimming were read from the DNA. The sample has about 1.5 million clones on record, 95% to 99% of them singletons. 0.4% to 0.45% of the sample rests with the top ten.

Donors were healthy HIV-negative adults with no recently reported acute infections or vaccinations. All donors were Caucasian adults living in Nashville, Tennessee, USA. CD4+ T cells were enriched by magnetic negative selection, after which naive cells were positively selected on CD45RA and the negative fraction was taken as the memory subset. After blood collection by leukapheresis, PBMCs were isolated using Ficoll-Histopaque density gradient centrifugation and then cryopreserved in the vapor phase of liquid nitrogen. Purity and quantity of every magnetically sorted T cell population were checked by analytical flow cytometry. Genomic DNA was isolated from every sorted fraction and measured by UV absorbance on a Nanodrop 2000c. This specimen comes from a study of shared clonotypes between healthy human individuals (dated by TCRdb to 2019 to 2021). Notes on the research overall: A couple of women and a few men aged 18 to 49 years were included in the cohort. Per donor, leukapheresis produced somewhere between about 0.94 and 9.5 billion PBMCs. To increase sequencing depth and limit assay-specific biases, TCR repertoire library preparation and sequencing were carried out by different laboratories using diverse techniques. The study deeply sequenced blood TCR repertoires of roughly five healthy adults to estimate repertoire size and the extent of clonotype sharing between individuals. Per donor, three plates each were used for CD4 naive and CD4 memory, two for CD8 naive, and one for CD8 memory.

Via the germline V gene, CDR1 is SGHAT and CDR2 FQNNGV. Taken from cysteine to phenylalanine, the CDR3 has 16 residues. The retained sequence is limited to the CDR3, 48 bases, with the frame set at the first base. The trim is 4 bases for V and 2 bases for J, with a gap of 15 bases between the germline ends. Broad study findings and their caveats: Compared with non-shared clonotypes, clonotypes shared by all four sorted-subset donors had higher generation probabilities. Estimated clonotype richness was generally larger for naive than for memory subsets. Pairwise subsampling indicated that sequencing depth was expected to affect the degree of clonotype sharing among donors. Even with the large sequencing depth, rarefaction of the sorted-subset datasets indicated that sequencing was incomplete. Because the study included only a small number of donors, the genetic and exposure-history diversity represented was limited. Across several donors, around 5.4% of naive CD4, approximately 3.6% of naive CD8, 2% to 2.5% of memory CD4, and 0.4% of memory CD8 clonotypes were shared. Sampling was limited to blood, and TCR repertoires in tissue likely differ from TCR repertoires in blood.

Sequences were obtained from naive CD4+ T cells sorted from blood. The intended sense of this specimen's cell subset or site label: CD45RA+ positively selected. This TCR came from a man aged 25 to 40 in good health. The rearrangement combines TRBV11-2 with TRBJ2-1; 5 matching bases give a weak D call of TRBD2. The CDR3 sequence is CASSSLGGLTYNEQFF. DNA sequence: TGTGCCAGCAGCTCCCTTGGAGGCCTCACCTACAATGAGCAGTTCTTC.